A selection of T cell receptor beta chains follows, all from one sample in a study of T cells in Graves' hyperthyroidism and ophthalmopathy. TCRdb redid the calling of the multiplex PCR reads with MiXCR, one entry per CDR3 protein. Counted here are roughly 800,000 distinct CDR3 sequences, over 35% occurring once; the ten biggest clones make up 7.5% to 9.5%. The sequenced material came from blood. The origin of the receptors is a man between 18 and 29 years old with Graves' hyperthyroidism. CDR3s include the opening cysteine and the closing phenylalanine or tryptophan. The order of the fields is J gene, clone size, D gene, V gene, CDR3 protein, CDR3 DNA. A D gene is named only where the DNA matches it firmly. The size of a clone is reported for some rows only, either as once, few or many, or as a class for expanded clones.

TRBJ2-5,many,-,TRBV7-2,CASSLAGFAETQYF,TGTGCCAGCAGCTTAGCAGGGTTCGCCGAGACCCAGTACTTC
TRBJ2-7,-,TRBD2,TRBV6-1,CATFGTSGDSYEQYF,TGTGCTACATTCGGGACTAGCGGGGACTCCTACGAGCAGTACTTC
TRBJ2-2,-,-,TRBV2,CASKRLHPDLGGELFF,TGTGCCAGCAAGAGACTACACCCTGACTTGGGAGGGGAGCTGTTTTTT
TRBJ1-1,-,-,TRBV7-2,CASSLSFRPEAFF,TGTGCCAGCAGCTTATCTTTTCGGCCAGAAGCTTTCTTT
TRBJ1-2,few,-,TRBV20-1,CSASPRTDLYGYTF,TGCAGTGCTAGTCCCCGGACGGACCTCTATGGCTACACCTTC
TRBJ2-6,few,TRBD2,TRBV29-1,CSVEHPGGGSSSGANVLTF,TGCAGCGTTGAACACCCGGGGGGGGGCAGTAGCTCTGGGGCCAACGTCCTGACTTTC
TRBJ1-1,-,-,TRBV7-8,CASSQGGDRTEAFF,TGTGCCAGCAGCCAAGGGGGGGACCGCACTGAAGCTTTCTTT
TRBJ2-5,many,-,TRBV10-3,CAISRGQETQYF,TGTGCCATCAGCAGGGGCCAAGAGACCCAGTACTTC
TRBJ1-2,-,-,TRBV10-3,CAISEQDDYTF,TGTGCCATCAGTGAACAGGATGACTACACCTTC
TRBJ1-2,few,-,TRBV11-2,CASSPAPNDGYTF,TGTGCCAGCAGCCCGGCCCCGAACGATGGCTACACCTTC
TRBJ1-2,few,-,TRBV4-3,CASSQGPASYGYTF,TGCGCCAGCAGCCAAGGTCCCGCATCCTATGGCTACACCTTC
TRBJ1-5,many,-,TRBV2,CASSVFYINQPQHF,TGTGCCAGCAGTGTATTTTACATCAATCAGCCCCAGCATTTT
TRBJ1-2,few,-,TRBV2,CASRGRVNYGYTF,TGTGCCAGCAGGGGGCGGGTGAACTATGGCTACACCTTC
TRBJ2-7,-,-,TRBV7-2,CASTSGRDVRFLEQYF,TGTGCCAGCACCTCTGGGCGGGACGTCCGCTTCCTCGAGCAGTACTTC
TRBJ1-3,many,-,TRBV9,CASSAGTSGNTIYF,TGTGCCAGCAGCGCAGGGACATCTGGAAACACCATATATTTT
TRBJ1-1,-,TRBD1,TRBV12-3/TRBV12-4,CASRLRDRSNTEAFF,TGTGCCAGCAGGCTCCGGGACAGGAGTAACACTGAAGCTTTCTTT
TRBJ1-1,many,-,TRBV11-1,CASSSSAGRAFF,TGTGCCAGCAGCTCGAGTGCAGGGAGAGCTTTCTTT